The TCR beta chain under discussion was sequenced for a study of blood T cell repertoires in COVID-19. Study-level information: Samples came from the United States, Italy and Spain, spanning acute and convalescent COVID-19.

The trim removed 3 bases at V and 0 bases at J, leaving 3 bases unmatched. The CDR3 consists of 16 residues. CDR1 is LNHNV, CDR2 YYDKDF, per germline (reference sequence). Libraries were prepared by immunoSEQ multiplex PCR; TCRdb keeps only in-frame clonotypes and omits some of them. The profile covers about 120,000 clones, with 70% to 90% appearing a single time and under 3% taken by the ten largest. This sequence joins TRBV15 and TRBJ1-3, with 9 bases that match TRBD1. The source material was peripheral blood. The sequence came from a man under 40 with acute or convalescent COVID-19. In DNA, the CDR3 is TGTGCCACCAGCAGGGACAGGGGCCCCTCTGGAAACACCATATATTTT. Amino acid sequence: CATSRDRGPSGNTIYF.